The following is a T cell receptor beta chain sequence with its context. Its antigen remains unidentified. Clones were sequenced by immunoSEQ multiplex PCR, and TCRdb holds only the in-frame ones, with some missing. The table lists fewer than 2.5 million clones, over 85% of them singletons, with 0.36% in the top ten. CDR3 length: 15 residues. V lost 1 base and J 8 bases, leaving 14 bases between the germline ends. Germline CDR1 reads MGHDK; CDR2 reads SYGVNS. The source of the sample is a study of shared clonotypes between healthy human individuals. Study-wide results and caveats: Clonotype sharing among donors was expected to depend on sequencing depth.

Donors comprised healthy HIV-negative adults lacking recent acute infections or vaccinations. From CD4+ cells came CD45RA+ naive and CD45RA-negative memory subsets. The TCR originated in a man between 18 and 35 years old in good health. Some clones in this sample may be carry-over from other donors' samples. The gene calls are TRBV25-1 and TRBJ1-4; weak D call: TRBD1 (6 bases). Material for sequencing was naive CD4+ T cells from PBMCs. Regarding subset: CD45RA+ positively selected. CDR3 nucleotide sequence: TGTGCCAGCAGTGAATCTGGCGGGAGGGGGGAAAAACTGTTTTTT. It specifies CASSESGGRGEKLFF.